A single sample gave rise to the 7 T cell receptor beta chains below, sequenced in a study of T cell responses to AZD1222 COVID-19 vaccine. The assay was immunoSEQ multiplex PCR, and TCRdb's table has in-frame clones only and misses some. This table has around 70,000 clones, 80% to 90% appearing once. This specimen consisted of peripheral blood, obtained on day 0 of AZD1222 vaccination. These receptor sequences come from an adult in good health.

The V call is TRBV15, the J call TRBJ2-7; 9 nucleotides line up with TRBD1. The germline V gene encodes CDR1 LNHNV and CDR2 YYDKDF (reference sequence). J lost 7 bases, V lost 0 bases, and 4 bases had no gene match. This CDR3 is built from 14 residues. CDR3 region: CATSREGQGREQYF. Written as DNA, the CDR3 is TGTGCCACCAGCAGAGAGGGACAGGGTAGGGAGCAGTACTTC.

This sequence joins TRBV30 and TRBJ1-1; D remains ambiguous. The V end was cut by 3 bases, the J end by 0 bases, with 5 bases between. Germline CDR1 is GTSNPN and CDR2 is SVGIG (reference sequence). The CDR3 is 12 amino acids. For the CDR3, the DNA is TGTGCCTGGAGGGAGATGAACACTGAAGCTTTCTTT. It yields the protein CAWREMNTEAFF.

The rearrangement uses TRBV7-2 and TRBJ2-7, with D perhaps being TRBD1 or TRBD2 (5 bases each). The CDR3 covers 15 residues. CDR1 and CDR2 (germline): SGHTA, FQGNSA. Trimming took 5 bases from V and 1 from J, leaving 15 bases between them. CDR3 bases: TGTGCCAGCAGCCCGGGACGGCGAACTTCCTACGAGCAGTACTTC. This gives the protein CASSPGRRTSYEQYF.

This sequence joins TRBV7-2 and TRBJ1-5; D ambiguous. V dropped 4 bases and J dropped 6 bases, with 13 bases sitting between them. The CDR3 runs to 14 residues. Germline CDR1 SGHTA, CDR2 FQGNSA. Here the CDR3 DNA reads TGTGCCAGCAGCTGGCCGGAGGGTGCTCAGCCCCAGCATTTT. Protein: CASSWPEGAQPQHF. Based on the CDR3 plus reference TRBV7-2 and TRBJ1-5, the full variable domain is GAGVSQSPSNKVTEKGKDVELRCDPISGHTALYWYRQSLGQGLEFLIYFQGNSAPDKSGLPSDRFSAERTGGSVSTLTIQRTQQEDSAVYLCASSWPEGAQPQHFGDGTRLSIL.

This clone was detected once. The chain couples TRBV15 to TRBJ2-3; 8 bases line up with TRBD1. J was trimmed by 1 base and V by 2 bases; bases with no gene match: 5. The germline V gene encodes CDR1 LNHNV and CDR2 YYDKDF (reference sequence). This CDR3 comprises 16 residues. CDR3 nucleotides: TGTGCCACCAGCAGATACCAGGGGGCGGGCACAGATACGCAGTATTTT. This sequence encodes CATSRYQGAGTDTQYF.

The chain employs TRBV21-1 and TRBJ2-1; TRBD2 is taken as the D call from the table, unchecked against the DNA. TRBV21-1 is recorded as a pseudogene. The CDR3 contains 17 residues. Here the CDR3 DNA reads TGTGCCAGCAGCAAAGGGACAGCTAGCGGGAGGAACAATGAGCAGTTCTTC. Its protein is CASSKGTASGRNNEQFF.

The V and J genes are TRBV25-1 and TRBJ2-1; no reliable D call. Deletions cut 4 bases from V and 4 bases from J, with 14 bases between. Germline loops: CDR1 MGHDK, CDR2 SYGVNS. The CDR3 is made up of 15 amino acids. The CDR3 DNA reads TGTGCCAGCAGTGCCTCCTTTAGATCATACAATGAGCAGTTCTTC. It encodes CASSASFRSYNEQFF. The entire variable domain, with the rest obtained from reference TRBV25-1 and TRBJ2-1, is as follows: EADIYQTPRYLVIGTGKKITLECSQTMGHDKMYWYQQDPGMELHLIHYSYGVNSTEKGDLSSESTVSRIRTEHFPLTLESARPSHTSQYLCASSASFRSYNEQFFGPGTRLTVL.